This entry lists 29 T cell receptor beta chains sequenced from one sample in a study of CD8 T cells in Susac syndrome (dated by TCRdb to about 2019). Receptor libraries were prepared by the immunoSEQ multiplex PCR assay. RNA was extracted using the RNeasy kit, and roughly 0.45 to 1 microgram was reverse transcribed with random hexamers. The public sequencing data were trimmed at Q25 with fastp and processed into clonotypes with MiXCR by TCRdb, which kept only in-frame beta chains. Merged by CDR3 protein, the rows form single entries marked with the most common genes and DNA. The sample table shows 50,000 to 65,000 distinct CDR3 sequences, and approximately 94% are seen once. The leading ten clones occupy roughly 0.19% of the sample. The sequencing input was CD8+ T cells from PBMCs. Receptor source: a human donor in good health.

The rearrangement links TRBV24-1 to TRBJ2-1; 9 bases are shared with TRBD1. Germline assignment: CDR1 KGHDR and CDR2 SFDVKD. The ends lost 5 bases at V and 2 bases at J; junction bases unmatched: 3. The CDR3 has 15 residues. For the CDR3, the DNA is TGTGCCACCAGTGCGGGACAGGGTGCCTACAATGAGCAGTTCTTC. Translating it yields CATSAGQGAYNEQFF.

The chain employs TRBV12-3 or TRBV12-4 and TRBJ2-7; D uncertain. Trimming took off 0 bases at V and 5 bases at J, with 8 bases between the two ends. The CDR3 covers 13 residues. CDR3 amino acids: CASSLAYFDEQYF. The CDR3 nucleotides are TGTGCCAGCAGTTTAGCTTATTTCGACGAGCAGTACTTC.

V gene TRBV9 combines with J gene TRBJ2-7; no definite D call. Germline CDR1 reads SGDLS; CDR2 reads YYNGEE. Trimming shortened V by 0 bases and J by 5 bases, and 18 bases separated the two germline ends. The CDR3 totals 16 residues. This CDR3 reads CASSVGRAPAFDEQYF. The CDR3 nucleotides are TGTGCCAGCAGCGTAGGAAGGGCCCCCGCTTTCGACGAGCAGTACTTC.

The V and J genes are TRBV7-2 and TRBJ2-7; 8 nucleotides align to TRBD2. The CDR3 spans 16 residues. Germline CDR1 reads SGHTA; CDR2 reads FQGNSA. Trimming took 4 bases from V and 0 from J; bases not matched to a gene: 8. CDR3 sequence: CASSSDRLAFSYEQYF. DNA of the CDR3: TGTGCCAGCAGCTCGGATAGACTAGCGTTCTCCTACGAGCAGTACTTC.

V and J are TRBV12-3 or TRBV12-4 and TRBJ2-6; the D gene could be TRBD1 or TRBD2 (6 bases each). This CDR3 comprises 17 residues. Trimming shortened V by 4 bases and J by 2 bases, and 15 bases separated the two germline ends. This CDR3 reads CASSSDLGGPGANVLTF. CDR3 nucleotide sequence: TGTGCCAGCAGTTCCGACCTGGGGGGCCCTGGGGCCAACGTCCTGACTTTC.

CDR3 sequence reads: CASSESLKDQPQHF. CDR3 DNA sequence: TGCGCCAGCAGTGAGTCCCTTAAAGATCAGCCCCAGCATTTT. The chain combines TRBV10-2 with TRBJ1-5; unclear D gene. V gave up 0 bases and J gave up 5 bases, with 8 bases separating them. There are 14 residues in the CDR3. Germline-derived CDR1 and CDR2 are WSHSY and SAAADI.

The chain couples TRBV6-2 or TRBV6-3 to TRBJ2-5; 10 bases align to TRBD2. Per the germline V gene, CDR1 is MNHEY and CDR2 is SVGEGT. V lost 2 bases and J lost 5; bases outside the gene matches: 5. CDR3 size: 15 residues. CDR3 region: CASSYSGGALETQYF. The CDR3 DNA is TGTGCCAGCAGTTACAGCGGGGGGGCCTTGGAGACCCAGTACTTC.

CDR3 DNA sequence: TGTGCCAGCAGTCCCCTCCCCCCCGGGAACTATGGCTACACCTTC. It yields the protein CASSPLPPGNYGYTF. The chain couples TRBV27 to TRBJ1-2; no firm D call. Trimming pared 5 bases from V and 2 bases from J, leaving 15 bases between. Germline V gene lookup returns CDR1 MNHEY and CDR2 SMNVEV (reference sequence). The CDR3 consists of 15 residues.

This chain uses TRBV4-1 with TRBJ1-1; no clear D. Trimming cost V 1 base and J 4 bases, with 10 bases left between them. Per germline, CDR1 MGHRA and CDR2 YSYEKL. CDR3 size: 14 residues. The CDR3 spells CASSQGGVFTEAFF. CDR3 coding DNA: TGCGCCAGCAGCCAAGGGGGAGTTTTCACTGAAGCTTTCTTT.

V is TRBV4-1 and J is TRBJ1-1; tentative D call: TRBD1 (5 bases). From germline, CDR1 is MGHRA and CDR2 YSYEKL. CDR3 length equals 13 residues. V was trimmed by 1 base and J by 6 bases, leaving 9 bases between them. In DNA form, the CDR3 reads TGCGCCAGCAGCCAAGTGGGGCTTGCTGAAGCTTTCTTT. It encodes CASSQVGLAEAFF.

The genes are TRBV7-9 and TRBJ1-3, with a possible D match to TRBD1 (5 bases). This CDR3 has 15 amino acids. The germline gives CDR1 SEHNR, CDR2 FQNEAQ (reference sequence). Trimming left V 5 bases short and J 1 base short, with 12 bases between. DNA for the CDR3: TGTGCCAGCAGCATACCAGGGCTTTCTGGAAACACCATATATTTT. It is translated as CASSIPGLSGNTIYF. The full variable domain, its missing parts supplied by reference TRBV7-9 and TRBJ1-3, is DTGVSQNPRHKITKRGQNVTFRCDPISEHNRLYWYRQTLGQGPEFLTYFQNEAQLEKSRLLSDRFSAERPKGSFSTLEIQRTEQGDSAMYLCASSIPGLSGNTIYFGEGSWLTVV.

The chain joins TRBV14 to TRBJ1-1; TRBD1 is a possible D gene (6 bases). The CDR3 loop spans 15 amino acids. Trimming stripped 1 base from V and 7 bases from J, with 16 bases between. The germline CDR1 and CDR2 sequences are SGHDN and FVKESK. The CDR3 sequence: CASSQVRTDRGEAFF. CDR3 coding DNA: TGTGCCAGCAGCCAAGTGAGGACAGATCGGGGTGAAGCTTTCTTT. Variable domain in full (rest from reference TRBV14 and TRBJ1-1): EAGVTQFPSHSVIEKGQTVTLRCDPISGHDNLYWYRRVMGKEIKFLLHFVKESKQDESGMPNNRFLAERTGGTYSTLKVQPAELEDSGVYFCASSQVRTDRGEAFFGQGTRLTVV.

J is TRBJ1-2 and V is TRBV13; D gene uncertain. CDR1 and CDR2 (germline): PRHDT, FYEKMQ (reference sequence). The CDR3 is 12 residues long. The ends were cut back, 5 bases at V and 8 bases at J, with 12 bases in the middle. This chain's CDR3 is CASSPEKPGYTF. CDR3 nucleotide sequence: TGTGCCAGCAGCCCAGAAAAACCCGGCTACACCTTC.

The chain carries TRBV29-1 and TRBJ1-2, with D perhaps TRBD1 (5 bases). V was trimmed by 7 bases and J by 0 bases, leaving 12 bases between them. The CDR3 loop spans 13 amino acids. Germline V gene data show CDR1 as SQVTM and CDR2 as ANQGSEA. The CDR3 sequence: CSAQGGANYGYTF. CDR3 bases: TGCAGCGCCCAGGGCGGTGCTAACTATGGCTACACCTTC. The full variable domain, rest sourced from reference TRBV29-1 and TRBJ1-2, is SAVISQKPSRDICQRGTSLTIQCQVDSQVTMMFWYRQQPGQSLTLIATANQGSEATYESGFVIDKFPISRPNLTFSTLTVSNMSPEDSSIYLCSAQGGANYGYTFGSGTRLTVV.

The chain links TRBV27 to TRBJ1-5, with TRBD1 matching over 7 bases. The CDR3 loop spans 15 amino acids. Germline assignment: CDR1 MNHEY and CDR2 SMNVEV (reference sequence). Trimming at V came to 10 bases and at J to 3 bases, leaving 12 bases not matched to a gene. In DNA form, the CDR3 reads TGTGCCACCATGCCGGGCAGGGGGGCCAATCAGCCCCAGCATTTT. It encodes CATMPGRGANQPQHF.

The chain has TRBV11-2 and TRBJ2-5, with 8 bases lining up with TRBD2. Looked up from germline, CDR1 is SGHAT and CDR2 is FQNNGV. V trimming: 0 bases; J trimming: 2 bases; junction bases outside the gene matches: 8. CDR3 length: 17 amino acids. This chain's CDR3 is CASSLEYSGGLQETQYF. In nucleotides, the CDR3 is TGTGCCAGCAGCTTAGAGTATTCGGGGGGGTTACAAGAGACCCAGTACTTC.

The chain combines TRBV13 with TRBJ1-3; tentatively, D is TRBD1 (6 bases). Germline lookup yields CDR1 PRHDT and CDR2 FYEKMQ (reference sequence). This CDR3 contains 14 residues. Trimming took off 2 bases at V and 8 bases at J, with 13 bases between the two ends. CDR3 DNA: TGTGCCAGCAGCTTATTAACAGGGAGCGACACCATATATTTT. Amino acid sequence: CASSLLTGSDTIYF.

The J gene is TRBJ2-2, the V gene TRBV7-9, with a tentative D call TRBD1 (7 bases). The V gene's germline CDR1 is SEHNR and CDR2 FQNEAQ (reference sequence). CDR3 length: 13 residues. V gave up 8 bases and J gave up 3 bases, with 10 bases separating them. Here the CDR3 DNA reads TGTGCCAGCGGCAGGGGGGACACCGGGGAGCTGTTTTTT. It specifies CASGRGDTGELFF.

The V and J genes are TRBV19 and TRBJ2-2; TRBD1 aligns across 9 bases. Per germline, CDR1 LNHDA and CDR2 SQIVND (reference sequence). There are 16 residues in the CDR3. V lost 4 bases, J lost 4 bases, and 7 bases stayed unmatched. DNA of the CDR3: TGTGCCAGTAGTAGATTGGAACAGGGGGCCACCGGGGAGCTGTTTTTT. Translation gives CASSRLEQGATGELFF.

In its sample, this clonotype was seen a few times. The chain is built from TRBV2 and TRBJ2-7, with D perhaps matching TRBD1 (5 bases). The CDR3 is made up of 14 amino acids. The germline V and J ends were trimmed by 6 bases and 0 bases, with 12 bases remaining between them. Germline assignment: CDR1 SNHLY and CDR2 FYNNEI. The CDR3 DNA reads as TGTGCCAGCAGAGGGCAGGGATCCTCCTACGAGCAGTACTTC. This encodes CASRGQGSSYEQYF.

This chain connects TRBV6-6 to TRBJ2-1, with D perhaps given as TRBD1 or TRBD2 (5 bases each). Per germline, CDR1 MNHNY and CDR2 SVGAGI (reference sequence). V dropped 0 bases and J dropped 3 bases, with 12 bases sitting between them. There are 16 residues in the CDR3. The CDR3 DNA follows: TGTGCCAGCAGTTACTCGAAAGGGACGGGCTACAATGAGCAGTTCTTC. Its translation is CASSYSKGTGYNEQFF.

Written as DNA, the CDR3 is TGTGCCAGCAGTTTGGGCGCAGACACTGAAGCTTTCTTT. Protein product: CASSLGADTEAFF. J is TRBJ1-1 and V is TRBV27; D is uncertain. This CDR3 spans 13 amino acids. Germline lookup yields CDR1 MNHEY and CDR2 SMNVEV (reference sequence). The V and J ends lost 3 bases and 3 bases respectively, with 8 bases between them.

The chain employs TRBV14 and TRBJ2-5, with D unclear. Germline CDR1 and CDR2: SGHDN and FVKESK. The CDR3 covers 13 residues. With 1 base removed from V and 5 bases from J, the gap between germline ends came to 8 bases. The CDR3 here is CASSQAGWETQYF. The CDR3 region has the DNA TGTGCCAGCAGCCAAGCCGGTTGGGAGACCCAGTACTTC.

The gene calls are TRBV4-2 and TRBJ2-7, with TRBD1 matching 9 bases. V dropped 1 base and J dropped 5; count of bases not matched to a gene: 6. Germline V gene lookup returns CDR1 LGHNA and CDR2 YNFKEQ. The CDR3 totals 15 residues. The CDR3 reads CASSQGEGTGNEQYF. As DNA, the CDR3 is TGTGCCAGCAGCCAAGGTGAGGGGACAGGGAACGAGCAGTACTTC.

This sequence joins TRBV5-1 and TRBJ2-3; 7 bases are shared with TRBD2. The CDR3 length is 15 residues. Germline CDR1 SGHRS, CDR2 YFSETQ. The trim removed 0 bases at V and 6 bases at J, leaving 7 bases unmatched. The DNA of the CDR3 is TGCGCCAGCAGCTTGGGAGCGGGGCCTTCGGATACGCAGTATTTT. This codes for CASSLGAGPSDTQYF. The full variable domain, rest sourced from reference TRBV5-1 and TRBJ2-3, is KAGVTQTPRYLIKTRGQQVTLSCSPISGHRSVSWYQQTPGQGLQFLFEYFSETQRNKGNFPGRFSGRQFSNSRSEMNVSTLELGDSALYLCASSLGAGPSDTQYFGPGTRLTVL.

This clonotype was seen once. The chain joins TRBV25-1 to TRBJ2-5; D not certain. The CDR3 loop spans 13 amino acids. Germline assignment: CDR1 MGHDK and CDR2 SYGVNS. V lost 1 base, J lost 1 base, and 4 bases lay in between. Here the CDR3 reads CASSELAQETQYF. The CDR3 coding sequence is TGTGCCAGCAGTGAATTGGCCCAAGAGACCCAGTACTTC.

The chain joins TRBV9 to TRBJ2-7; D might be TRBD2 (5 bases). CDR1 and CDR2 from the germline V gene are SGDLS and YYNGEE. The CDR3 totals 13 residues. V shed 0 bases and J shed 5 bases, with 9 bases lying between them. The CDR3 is CASSVGGFDEQYF. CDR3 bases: TGTGCCAGCAGCGTAGGAGGGTTCGACGAGCAGTACTTC. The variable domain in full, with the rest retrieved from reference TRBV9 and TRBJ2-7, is DSGVTQTPKHLITATGQRVTLRCSPRSGDLSVYWYQQSLDQGLQFLIQYYNGEERAKGNILERFSAQQFPDLHSELNLSSLELGDSALYFCASSVGGFDEQYFGPGTRLTVT.

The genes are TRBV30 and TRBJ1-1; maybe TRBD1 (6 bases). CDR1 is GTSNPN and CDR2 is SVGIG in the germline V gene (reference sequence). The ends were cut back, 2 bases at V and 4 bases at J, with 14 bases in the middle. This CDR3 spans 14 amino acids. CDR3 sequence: CAWSWGRGSTEAFF. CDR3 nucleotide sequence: TGTGCCTGGAGTTGGGGGAGGGGGAGCACTGAAGCTTTCTTT.

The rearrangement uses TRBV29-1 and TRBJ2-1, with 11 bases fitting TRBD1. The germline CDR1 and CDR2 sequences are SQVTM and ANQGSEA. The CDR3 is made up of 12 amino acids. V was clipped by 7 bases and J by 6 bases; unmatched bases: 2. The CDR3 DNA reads TGCAGCGCCGGGACAGGGGGCAATGAGCAGTTCTTC. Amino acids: CSAGTGGNEQFF.